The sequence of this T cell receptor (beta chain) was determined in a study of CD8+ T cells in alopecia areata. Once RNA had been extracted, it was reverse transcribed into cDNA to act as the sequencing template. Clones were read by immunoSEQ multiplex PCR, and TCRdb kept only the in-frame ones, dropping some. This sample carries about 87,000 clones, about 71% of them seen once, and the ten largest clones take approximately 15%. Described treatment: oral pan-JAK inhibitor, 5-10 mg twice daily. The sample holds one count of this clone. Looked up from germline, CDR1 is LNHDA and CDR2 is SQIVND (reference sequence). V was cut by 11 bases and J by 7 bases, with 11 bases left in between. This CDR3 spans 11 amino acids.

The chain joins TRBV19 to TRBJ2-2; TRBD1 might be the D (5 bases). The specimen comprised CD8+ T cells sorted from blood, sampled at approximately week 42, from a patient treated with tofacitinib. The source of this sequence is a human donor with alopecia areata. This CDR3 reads CAVRVDGELFF. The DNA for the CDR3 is TGTGCCGTCAGGGTCGACGGGGAGCTGTTTTTT.